This T cell receptor beta chain originates from a study of shared clonotypes between healthy human individuals. Study-wide points: It was observed that around 5% of naive CD4 clonotypes were shared across several donors. Rarefaction demonstrated incomplete sorted-subset sequencing despite large depth.

Replicate PCRs for sorted subsets used around 190 ng DNA; this equaled tens of thousands of T cell genomes. The data were produced by immunoSEQ multiplex PCR, yet TCRdb's version contains in-frame clones alone and is incomplete. The repertoire holds about 1 million clones, with roughly 70% as singletons. CDR1 is GTSNPN and CDR2 is SVGIG in the germline V gene (reference sequence). The trim removed 3 bases at V and 6 bases at J, leaving 10 bases unmatched. This CDR3 spans 15 amino acids. This clone was recorded once. Antigen: not known. Within Nashville, Tennessee resided all donors, each a Caucasian adult.

This TCR was sampled from a man aged 18 to 29 in good health. This rearrangement joins TRBV30 to TRBJ1-2; TRBD1 agrees at 10 bases. The material sequenced was memory CD4+ T cells sorted from blood. Subset specified: CD45RA-negative fraction. The CDR3 protein is CAWRQTGTGADGYTF. The DNA of the CDR3 is TGTGCCTGGAGACAAACCGGGACAGGGGCCGATGGCTACACCTTC.